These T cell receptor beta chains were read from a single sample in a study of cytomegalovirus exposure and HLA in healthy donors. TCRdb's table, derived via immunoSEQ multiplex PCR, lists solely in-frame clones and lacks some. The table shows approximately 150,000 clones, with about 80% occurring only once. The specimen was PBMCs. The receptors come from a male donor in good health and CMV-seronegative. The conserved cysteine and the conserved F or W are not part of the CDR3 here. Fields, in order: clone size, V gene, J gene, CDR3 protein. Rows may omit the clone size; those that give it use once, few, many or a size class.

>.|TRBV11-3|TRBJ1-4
ASSLVGSKDGKLF
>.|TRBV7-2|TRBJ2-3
ASSLRRGEGDTQY
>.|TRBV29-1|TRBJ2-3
SVEVTEAGGPPDTQY
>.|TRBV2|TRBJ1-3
ASSEIRGLTIY
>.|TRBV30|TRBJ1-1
AWSGQTGISTEAF
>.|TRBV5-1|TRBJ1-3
ASSLGQGHAGNTIY
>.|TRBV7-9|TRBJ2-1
ASSLVIAGGYEQF
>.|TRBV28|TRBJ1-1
ASSSSPSGQLTEAF
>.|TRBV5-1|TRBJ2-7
ASSSDRVGEQY
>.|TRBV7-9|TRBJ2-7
ASSGNDRLSLNEQY
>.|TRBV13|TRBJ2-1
ASSLGGTMHNEQF
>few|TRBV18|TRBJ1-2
ASSLDREDSGYT
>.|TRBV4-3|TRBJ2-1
ASSQDRGSSYNEQF
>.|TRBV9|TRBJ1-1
ASSPGGTGQGATEAF
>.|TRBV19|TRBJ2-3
ASSIEAGRTDTQY
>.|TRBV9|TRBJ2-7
ASSLGNLRDRAYEQY
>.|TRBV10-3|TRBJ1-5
AISESGGQPQH
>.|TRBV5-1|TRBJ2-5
ASSFGQGKETQY
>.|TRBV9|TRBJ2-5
ASSDRTSGRWETQY
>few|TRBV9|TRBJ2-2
ASSGGLAGGYTGELF
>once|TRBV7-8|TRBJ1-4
ATQTAATNEKLF
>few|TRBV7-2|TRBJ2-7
ASSSGQSSSYEQY
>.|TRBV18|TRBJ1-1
ASSPGGPNTEAF
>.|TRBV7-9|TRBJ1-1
ASSLGTGMSTEAF
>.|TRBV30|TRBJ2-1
AWSARQGVQF
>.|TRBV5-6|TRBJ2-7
ASSKTGYEQY
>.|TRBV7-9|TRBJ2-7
ASLRSGGSLEQY
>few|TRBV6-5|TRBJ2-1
ASSRQGASYNEQF
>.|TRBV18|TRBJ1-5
ASSPPQPVGNQPQH
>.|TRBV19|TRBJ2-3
ASISRATGRGTDTQY
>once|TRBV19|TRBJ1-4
ASSPGRRHEKLF
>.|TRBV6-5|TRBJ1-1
ASSYDTITEAF
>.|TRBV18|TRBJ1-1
ASSPYHRGDTEAF
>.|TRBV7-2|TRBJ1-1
ASSLGDRAYTEAF
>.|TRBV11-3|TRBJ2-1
ASSLVLTDPGYDEQF